This T cell receptor beta chain emerged from a study of OX40 agonist ivuxolimab in advanced cancers. Study-wide points: Partial responders at 0.1-3.0 mg/kg showed near-lowest clonal expansion.

This clone was detected only once. The antigen remains unidentified. The data were produced by immunoSEQ multiplex PCR, yet TCRdb's version contains in-frame clones alone and is incomplete. The repertoire holds around 20,000 clones, with about 80% as singletons. This CDR3 contains 16 residues. The V gene's germline CDR1 is MGHRA and CDR2 YSYEKL. V shed 4 bases, J shed 4 bases, and the junction held 4 bases outside the gene matches. The sequenced sample was CD4+ or CD8+ T cells sorted from blood, obtained in a trial of the OX40 agonist ivuxolimab. This chain links TRBV4-1 with TRBJ2-3; 14 nucleotides match TRBD2. This sequence originates from an adult with an advanced solid tumor such as melanoma, head and neck, liver or kidney cancer. The CDR3, as DNA: TGCGCCAGCAGCCGTGGGACTAGCGGGGGTTCAGATACGCAGTATTTT. It is translated as CASSRGTSGGSDTQYF.